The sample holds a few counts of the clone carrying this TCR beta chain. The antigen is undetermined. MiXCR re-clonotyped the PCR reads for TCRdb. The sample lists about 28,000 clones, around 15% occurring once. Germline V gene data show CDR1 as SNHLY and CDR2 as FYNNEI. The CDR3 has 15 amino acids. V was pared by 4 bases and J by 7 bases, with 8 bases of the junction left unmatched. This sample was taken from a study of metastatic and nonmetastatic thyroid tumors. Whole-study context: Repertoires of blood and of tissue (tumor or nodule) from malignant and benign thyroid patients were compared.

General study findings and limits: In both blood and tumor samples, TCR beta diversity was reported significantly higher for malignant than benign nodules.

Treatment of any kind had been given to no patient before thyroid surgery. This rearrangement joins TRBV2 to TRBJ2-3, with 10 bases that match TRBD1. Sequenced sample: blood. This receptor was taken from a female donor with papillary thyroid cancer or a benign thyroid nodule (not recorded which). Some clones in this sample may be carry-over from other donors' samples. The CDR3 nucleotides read TGTGCCAGCAGTGGGGACAGGGGAGGTGGGAATACGCAGTATTTT. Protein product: CASSGDRGGGNTQYF.